Each of the 21 T cell receptor beta chains below was sequenced from the same sample in a study of OX40 agonist ivuxolimab in advanced cancers. Here immunoSEQ multiplex PCR was the method, and the copy in TCRdb shows in-frame clones only, minus some. The table includes some 31,000 clones, approximately 90% detected once. The sample consisted of CD4+ or CD8+ T cells sorted from blood, taken in a trial of the OX40 agonist ivuxolimab. These receptors were taken from an adult with an advanced solid tumor such as melanoma, head and neck, liver or kidney cancer.

Comments on this clone: An end of the junction does not agree with germline; a read error may underlie this. The chain employs TRBV5-4 and TRBJ1-2; 9 nucleotides agree with TRBD1. Per germline, CDR1 SGHNT and CDR2 YYREEE (reference sequence). The CDR3 is 13 amino acids. CDR3 nucleotides: TGTGCCAGCAGTTTGGACAGGGGCCATGGCTACACCTTC. It specifies CASSLDRGHGYTF.

The chain couples TRBV19 to TRBJ2-1, with 11 bases aligning to TRBD2. V shed 4 bases and J 12 bases; nucleotides not matched to a gene: 14. The germline V gene has CDR1 LNHDA and CDR2 SQIVND (reference sequence). The CDR3 loop spans 16 amino acids. Written as DNA, the CDR3 is TGTGCCAGTAGTACCGGACTAGCGGGCCCCCCCAGGGGGCAGTTCTTC. This gives the protein CASSTGLAGPPRGQFF.

This clone has only a few counts. This chain links TRBV11-2 with TRBJ2-1; tentatively, D is TRBD1 (6 bases). CDR1 is SGHAT, CDR2 FQNNGV, per germline. V was shortened by 4 bases and J by 1 base, with 14 bases between the two germline ends. This CDR3 is 16 amino acids long. DNA of the CDR3: TGTGCCAGCAGCTCGCGGACAGACAAATCCTACAATGAGCAGTTCTTC. Its translation is CASSSRTDKSYNEQFF.

V usage is TRBV27 and J usage is TRBJ1-1, with D possibly matching TRBD1 (6 bases). There are 14 residues in the CDR3. Germline V lookup: CDR1 MNHEY, CDR2 SMNVEV (reference sequence). The ends were cut back, 4 bases at V and 3 bases at J, with 12 bases in the middle. The CDR3 reads CASSWGGSYTEAFF. The CDR3 DNA sequence: TGTGCCAGCAGTTGGGGGGGCAGCTACACTGAAGCTTTCTTT.

This chain links TRBV7-9 with TRBJ1-3; D is unclear. CDR1 is SEHNR, CDR2 FQNEAQ, per germline (reference sequence). The CDR3 has 12 amino acids. V lost 4 bases and J lost 7, with 8 bases in between. CDR3 coding DNA: TGTGCCAGCAGCTACGGTTTGAACACCATATATTTT. This encodes CASSYGLNTIYF. The full variable domain, rest sourced from reference TRBV7-9 and TRBJ1-3, is DTGVSQNPRHKITKRGQNVTFRCDPISEHNRLYWYRQTLGQGPEFLTYFQNEAQLEKSRLLSDRFSAERPKGSFSTLEIQRTEQGDSAMYLCASSYGLNTIYFGEGSWLTVV.

The chain joins TRBV6-5 to TRBJ2-7; 7 bases fit TRBD2. The V segment lost 4 bases and the J segment 4 bases; nucleotides outside the gene matches: 7. This CDR3 contains 14 residues. CDR1 is MNHEY and CDR2 is SVGAGI in the germline V gene. For the CDR3, the DNA is TGTGCCAGCAGTTGGGGAGGGTTGGGTTACGAGCAGTACTTC. This sequence encodes CASSWGGLGYEQYF.

J is TRBJ2-1 and V is TRBV27, with TRBD2 identical over 13 bases. The CDR3 extends over 15 amino acids. V lost 7 bases and J lost 6; bases outside the gene matches: 6. Germline loops: CDR1 MNHEY, CDR2 SMNVEV (reference sequence). CDR3 region: CASISRTSGGNEQFF. The CDR3, as DNA: TGTGCCAGCATCTCCCGGACTAGCGGGGGCAATGAGCAGTTCTTC.

The J gene is TRBJ2-7, the V gene TRBV28, with no clear D. The germline CDR1 and CDR2 sequences are MDHEN and SYDVKM. CDR3 size: 14 residues. Trimming cost V 6 bases and J 2 bases, with 14 bases left between them. The chain's CDR3 is CASSPLRFPYEQYF. The CDR3 nucleotides read TGTGCCAGCAGCCCTCTTCGGTTCCCCTACGAGCAGTACTTC.

V gene TRBV5-6 combines with J gene TRBJ2-7; D might be TRBD2 (6 bases). The CDR3 has 14 amino acids. Trimming took 4 bases from V and 8 from J, leaving 19 bases between them. Germline V gene lookup returns CDR1 SGHDT and CDR2 YYEEEE. CDR3: CASSQEGGPPQQYF. The CDR3 DNA is TGTGCCAGCAGCCAAGAGGGAGGCCCCCCTCAGCAGTACTTC. Variable domain in full (rest from reference TRBV5-6 and TRBJ2-7): DAGVTQSPTHLIKTRGQQVTLRCSPKSGHDTVSWYQQALGQGPQFIFQYYEEEERQRGNFPDRFSGHQFPNYSSELNVNALLLGDSALYLCASSQEGGPPQQYFGPGTRLTVT.

V and J are TRBV4-1 and TRBJ1-1; TRBD1 is a possible D gene (6 bases). The V gene lost 3 bases and the J gene lost 0 bases, with 8 bases spanning the gap. The CDR3 sequence is 14 residues long. Germline loops: CDR1 MGHRA, CDR2 YSYEKL. The CDR3 spells CASSQDSLNTEAFF. In DNA, the CDR3 is TGCGCCAGCAGCCAGGACAGTTTGAACACTGAAGCTTTCTTT.

This clone was seen only a few times. This chain links TRBV7-2 with TRBJ1-2, with D unclear. This CDR3 spans 13 amino acids. Per germline, CDR1 SGHTA and CDR2 FQGNSA. The V end lost 6 bases, the J end lost 0 bases, and 8 bases lay between the germline ends. The CDR3: CASSEPPNYGYTF. The CDR3 DNA follows: TGTGCCAGCAGTGAGCCGCCTAACTATGGCTACACCTTC.

J is TRBJ2-7 and V is TRBV7-6; 9 positions agree with TRBD2. The CDR3 runs to 14 residues. J lost 6 bases, V lost 5 bases, and 8 bases had no gene match. Germline-derived CDR1 and CDR2 are SGHVS and FNYEAQ. CDR3 nucleotide sequence: TGTGCCAGCAGCCAGCGGGAGGTGTCGGGCGAGCAGTACTTC. It translates to CASSQREVSGEQYF.

The rearrangement joins TRBV10-3 to TRBJ2-7, with TRBD1 matching over 7 bases. Germline CDR1 reads ENHRY; CDR2 reads SYGVKD. The ends lost 7 bases at V and 0 bases at J; junction bases unmatched: 12. This CDR3 is 16 amino acids long. DNA of the CDR3: TGTGCCATCAACGACCCGGGACAGACAAACTCCTACGAGCAGTACTTC. It encodes CAINDPGQTNSYEQYF.

The chain couples TRBV5-5 to TRBJ2-1, with D maybe TRBD2 (5 bases). V dropped 4 bases and J dropped 7 bases, with 6 bases sitting between them. The CDR3 runs to 11 residues. Germline loops: CDR1 SGHKS, CDR2 YYEKEE (reference sequence). CDR3 sequence reads: CASSDYNEQFF. In nucleotides, the CDR3 is TGTGCCAGCAGCGACTATAATGAGCAGTTCTTC.

CDR3 protein: CASSLARESPQHF. The CDR3, as DNA: TGTGCCAGCAGCTTGGCCAGGGAATCTCCCCAGCATTTT. V usage is TRBV7-6 and J usage is TRBJ1-5; weak D call: TRBD1 (5 bases). Germline values: CDR1 SGHVS, CDR2 FNYEAQ. There are 13 residues in the CDR3. V dropped 3 bases and J dropped 10 bases, with 13 bases sitting between them.

This clone has more than one count but fewer than ten. V is TRBV7-8 and J is TRBJ1-1, with TRBD1 matching 7 bases. The CDR3 has 13 residues. V gave up 5 bases and J gave up 3 bases; unmatched junction bases: 3. CDR1 is SGHVS and CDR2 is FQNEAQ in the germline V gene. CDR3 in DNA: TGTGCCAGCAGCCACACAGGGGACACTGAAGCTTTCTTT. The encoded protein is CASSHTGDTEAFF. Together with reference TRBV7-8 and TRBJ1-1, the CDR3 gives the full variable domain: GAGVSQSPRYKVAKRGQDVALRCDPISGHVSLFWYQQALGQGPEFLTYFQNEAQLDKSGLPSDRFFAERPEGSVSTLKIQRTQQEDSAVYLCASSHTGDTEAFFGQGTRLTVV.

The chain links TRBV16 to TRBJ2-7; the D is unclear. The CDR3 has 14 residues. Germline CDR1 and CDR2: KGHSY and FQNENV. Trimming took 0 bases from V and 2 from J, leaving 8 bases between them. This chain's CDR3 is CASSQSDGTYEQYF. The CDR3 bases are TGTGCCAGCAGCCAATCTGACGGAACCTACGAGCAGTACTTC.

The V call is TRBV7-8, the J call TRBJ1-1; TRBD1 agrees at 8 bases. V trimming: 3 bases; J trimming: 5 bases; junction bases outside the gene matches: 5. CDR3 length: 14 amino acids. The germline gives CDR1 SGHVS, CDR2 FQNEAQ. CDR3 DNA sequence: TGTGCCAGCAGCTTGACAGGGGTTGTAACTGAAGCTTTCTTT. Protein product: CASSLTGVVTEAFF.

The rearrangement joins TRBV9 to TRBJ2-2, with TRBD2 identical over 10 bases. Germline V gene lookup returns CDR1 SGDLS and CDR2 YYNGEE. The CDR3 is 15 amino acids. Trimming removed 2 bases from V and 4 bases from J; junction bases left unmatched: 2. The DNA for the CDR3 is TGTGCCAGCAGCGTCGGGACTAGCGTCACCGGGGAGCTGTTTTTT. Its translation is CASSVGTSVTGELFF.

The chain recombines TRBV29-1 with TRBJ1-2; D ambiguous. The CDR3 runs to 10 residues. CDR1 and CDR2 from the germline V gene are SQVTM and ANQGSEA. Trimming removed 4 bases at V and 7 bases at J, with 7 bases between. As DNA, the CDR3 is TGCAGCGTTGTGGATCCTGGCTACACCTTC. This gives the protein CSVVDPGYTF.

V and J are TRBV7-8 and TRBJ1-3; D unclear. The CDR3 runs 16 residues. Germline CDR1 and CDR2: SGHVS and FQNEAQ. The V and J ends lost 1 base and 2 bases respectively, with 12 bases between them. This chain's CDR3 is CASSLDEWGPGNTIYF. CDR3 nucleotides: TGTGCCAGCAGCTTAGATGAGTGGGGTCCTGGAAACACCATATATTTT.